This is a list of T cell receptor beta chains from one sample in a study of shared clonotypes between healthy human individuals. Only in-frame clones appear in the TCRdb table, and some are missing; sequencing was by immunoSEQ multiplex PCR. The data show about 750,000 clones, 80% to 95% seen once. The sequencing input was naive CD8+ T cells sorted from blood. The receptors shown here come from a young man in good health. CDR3s include the opening cysteine and the closing phenylalanine or tryptophan. D genes are given only for firm matches. Clone size is not always given. Where it is, it says once, few, many or a class for expanded clones.

V: TRBV15; size: -; J: TRBJ2-6; D: -; CDR3: CATSRDPSGANVLTF; DNA: TGTGCCACCAGCAGAGATCCGTCTGGGGCCAACGTCCTGACTTTC
V: TRBV15; size: -; J: TRBJ1-5; D: -; CDR3: CATSSGILRQPQHF; DNA: TGTGCCACCAGCAGTGGGATCCTCCGTCAGCCCCAGCATTTT
V: TRBV28; size: -; J: TRBJ2-7; D: -; CDR3: CASSLLAASYEQYF; DNA: TGTGCCAGCAGTTTATTGGCAGCCTCCTACGAGCAGTACTTC
V: TRBV27; size: -; J: TRBJ1-5; D: TRBD1; CDR3: CASSPGQGSQPQHF; DNA: TGTGCCAGCAGTCCAGGACAGGGTAGCCAGCCCCAGCATTTT
V: TRBV7-7; size: -; J: TRBJ2-7; D: TRBD1; CDR3: CASSLDPGTGDNEQYF; DNA: TGTGCCAGCAGCTTAGACCCCGGGACAGGGGACAACGAGCAGTACTTC
V: TRBV4-1; size: once; J: TRBJ2-7; D: -; CDR3: CASSQVARSSYEQYF; DNA: TGCGCCAGCAGCCAAGTAGCGAGGAGCTCCTACGAGCAGTACTTC
V: TRBV25-1; size: -; J: TRBJ2-7; D: -; CDR3: CASSQGGIGDEQYF; DNA: TGTGCCAGCAGTCAAGGAGGTATCGGCGACGAGCAGTACTTC
V: TRBV11-2; size: -; J: TRBJ2-7; D: TRBD1; CDR3: CASSPGQGLYEQYF; DNA: TGTGCCAGCAGCCCAGGACAGGGGTTGTACGAGCAGTACTTC
V: TRBV6-6; size: -; J: TRBJ1-1; D: -; CDR3: CASRVGEASLAFF; DNA: TGTGCCAGCAGGGTCGGCGAGGCCTCTTTGGCTTTCTTT
V: TRBV4-1; size: -; J: TRBJ2-1; D: TRBD2; CDR3: CASSQDFSGIGSNEQFF; DNA: TGCGCCAGCAGCCAAGATTTTAGCGGGATCGGCAGCAATGAGCAGTTCTTC
V: TRBV6-4; size: -; J: TRBJ2-1; D: TRBD1; CDR3: CASSDSRTGDYDNEQFF; DNA: TGTGCCAGCAGTGACTCGAGGACAGGGGACTACGACAATGAGCAGTTCTTC
V: TRBV6-5; size: -; J: TRBJ1-2; D: -; CDR3: CASTSGTTNYGYTF; DNA: TGTGCCAGCACTTCCGGGACAACAAACTATGGCTACACCTTC
V: TRBV7-8; size: -; J: TRBJ2-7; D: TRBD2; CDR3: CASSAAKGPGLAGGYEQYF; DNA: TGTGCCAGCAGCGCTGCCAAGGGACCGGGACTAGCGGGAGGCTACGAGCAGTACTTC
V: TRBV15; size: -; J: TRBJ2-7; D: TRBD1; CDR3: CATSPSRTGLYEQYF; DNA: TGTGCCACCAGCCCCTCCCGGACAGGACTCTACGAGCAGTACTTC
V: TRBV5-4; size: -; J: TRBJ2-6; D: -; CDR3: CASSVIGTGTSGANVLTF; DNA: TGTGCCAGCAGCGTCATTGGTACAGGCACCTCTGGGGCCAACGTCCTGACTTTC
V: TRBV6-5; size: few; J: TRBJ1-2; D: -; CDR3: CASSSPRDTNDYTF; DNA: TGTGCCAGCAGCTCGCCCCGGGACACGAACGACTACACCTTC
V: TRBV5-1; size: -; J: TRBJ2-3; D: TRBD2; CDR3: CASSPWTSGSTDTQYF; DNA: TGCGCCAGCAGCCCCTGGACTAGCGGGAGCACAGATACGCAGTATTTT
V: TRBV7-9; size: -; J: TRBJ2-7; D: -; CDR3: CASSSEGYLEQYF; DNA: TGTGCCAGCAGCTCCGAAGGATACCTCGAGCAGTACTTC
V: TRBV19; size: few; J: TRBJ2-1; D: TRBD2; CDR3: CASSHGTSGRSTSYNEQFF; DNA: TGTGCCAGCAGTCACGGGACTAGCGGGAGAAGTACCTCCTACAATGAGCAGTTCTTC
V: TRBV19; size: -; J: TRBJ2-7; D: -; CDR3: CASSSDSEGFGQYF; DNA: TGTGCCAGTAGTAGTGACAGTGAAGGTTTTGGGCAGTACTTC
V: TRBV12-5; size: -; J: TRBJ2-3; D: -; CDR3: CASGSGTDTQYF; DNA: TGTGCTAGTGGTTCCGGCACAGATACGCAGTATTTT
V: TRBV6-1; size: -; J: TRBJ2-7; D: TRBD2; CDR3: CASREAKERWTSQYEQYF; DNA: TGTGCCAGCAGGGAAGCGAAAGAAAGATGGACTAGTCAGTACGAGCAGTACTTC
V: TRBV6-4; size: -; J: TRBJ2-2; D: -; CDR3: CASSVGASTGELFF; DNA: TGTGCCAGCAGTGTTGGCGCTAGCACCGGGGAGCTGTTTTTT
V: TRBV11-2; size: -; J: TRBJ2-1; D: -; CDR3: CASSPRTGNEQFF; DNA: TGTGCCAGCAGCCCCAGGACTGGAAATGAGCAGTTCTTC
V: TRBV4-3; size: -; J: TRBJ1-2; D: -; CDR3: CASSQYGNSPSYGYTF; DNA: TGCGCCAGCAGCCAATACGGCAACTCTCCCTCCTATGGCTACACCTTC
V: TRBV27; size: once; J: TRBJ2-7; D: -; CDR3: CASSSRQTGYYEQYF; DNA: TGTGCCAGCAGTTCCCGACAAACCGGATACTACGAGCAGTACTTC
V: TRBV28; size: -; J: TRBJ2-7; D: TRBD1; CDR3: CASSPGQGLYEQYF; DNA: TGTGCCAGCAGTCCGGGACAGGGACTCTACGAGCAGTACTTC
V: TRBV7-2; size: -; J: TRBJ1-1; D: -; CDR3: CASRGHYTEAFF; DNA: TGTGCCAGCAGGGGACACTACACTGAAGCTTTCTTT
V: TRBV7-2; size: -; J: TRBJ2-7; D: -; CDR3: CASSLLAVPYEQYF; DNA: TGTGCCAGCAGCTTACTTGCGGTACCCTACGAGCAGTACTTC
V: TRBV7-9; size: -; J: TRBJ2-3; D: TRBD2; CDR3: CASSSPGLAGPDHTDTQYF; DNA: TGTGCCAGCAGCTCCCCGGGACTAGCGGGGCCAGACCACACAGATACGCAGTATTTT
V: TRBV4-1; size: -; J: TRBJ1-2; D: -; CDR3: CASSQVGGAKGYTF; DNA: TGCGCCAGCAGCCAAGTAGGCGGGGCGAAGGGCTACACCTTC
V: TRBV5-1; size: -; J: TRBJ2-1; D: -; CDR3: CASSLAPGVNEQFF; DNA: TGCGCCAGCAGCTTGGCCCCGGGGGTCAATGAGCAGTTCTTC
V: TRBV27; size: -; J: TRBJ2-3; D: -; CDR3: CASTPGRSTDTQYF; DNA: TGTGCCAGCACCCCAGGCCGTAGCACAGATACGCAGTATTTT
V: TRBV27; size: -; J: TRBJ2-7; D: -; CDR3: CASSLYGLVSYEQYF; DNA: TGTGCCAGCAGTTTATACGGACTGGTATCCTACGAGCAGTACTTC
V: TRBV6-1; size: -; J: TRBJ1-1; D: -; CDR3: CASSDGWNTEAFF; DNA: TGTGCCAGCAGTGACGGGTGGAACACTGAAGCTTTCTTT
V: TRBV6-1; size: -; J: TRBJ2-7; D: TRBD1; CDR3: CASSVRTGSLEQYF; DNA: TGTGCCAGCAGTGTGAGGACAGGCTCTCTCGAGCAGTACTTC